This is a list of T cell receptor beta chains from one sample in a study of T cell responses to AZD1222 COVID-19 vaccine. The table came from immunoSEQ multiplex PCR; TCRdb's copy has only in-frame clones and leaves some out. This sample has 150,000 to 200,000 clones, with more than 80% found just once. This specimen consisted of peripheral blood, obtained 28 days after the second dose of the MenACWY control vaccine. All receptors come from an adult who received the MenACWY meningococcal vaccine as a control. Each CDR3 is given with its conserved first and last residue. A D gene is named only where the DNA matches it firmly. The listing skips clone size in some rows; elsewhere it reads once, few, many or a size class.

TRBV27	TRBJ2-3	.	TRBD2	CATLGSGGTDTQYF	TGTGCCACCCTCGGCAGCGGGGGCACAGATACGCAGTATTTT
TRBV5-5	TRBJ1-3	.	.	CASSLEAFGNTIYF	TGTGCCAGCAGCTTGGAGGCGTTTGGAAACACCATATATTTT
TRBV11-3	TRBJ2-2	.	.	CATSPPGRLTGELFF	TGTGCCACCTCTCCTCCAGGCCGCCTCACCGGGGAGCTGTTTTTT
TRBV5-5	TRBJ1-1	once	.	CASSVGLSNTEAFF	TGTGCCAGCAGCGTGGGTCTTTCGAACACTGAAGCTTTCTTT
TRBV12-5	TRBJ2-2	.	TRBD1	CASGRGQLNTGELFF	TGTGCTAGTGGTCGGGGACAGCTTAACACCGGGGAGCTGTTTTTT
TRBV15	TRBJ2-2	.	.	CATSRDRVAGELFF	TGTGCCACCAGCAGAGATCGAGTCGCCGGGGAGCTGTTTTTT
TRBV7-8	TRBJ1-3	.	.	CASSLQVDSGNTIYF	TGTGCCAGCAGCTTGCAGGTTGACTCTGGAAACACCATATATTTT
TRBV10-1	TRBJ2-7	.	TRBD2	CASSVGTGTSGRGEQYF	TGCGCCAGCAGTGTCGGGACCGGGACTAGCGGGAGAGGCGAGCAGTACTTC
TRBV9	TRBJ2-1	once	TRBD2	CASSVEGLAGSGNEQFF	TGTGCCAGCAGCGTAGAGGGGCTAGCGGGAAGCGGCAATGAGCAGTTCTTC
TRBV18	TRBJ2-1	.	TRBD2	CASSLLSGTTSYNEQFF	TGTGCCAGCTCACTATTATCTGGGACTACCTCCTACAATGAGCAGTTCTTC
TRBV19	TRBJ2-6	.	.	CASIPGPNTGANVLTF	TGTGCCAGTATCCCGGGCCCCAATACTGGGGCCAACGTCCTGACTTTC
TRBV20-1	TRBJ1-4	.	.	CSATRVGKLFF	TGCAGTGCTACCAGGGTGGGAAAACTGTTTTTT
TRBV7-2	TRBJ1-5	.	.	CASSSSPFRNRNQPQHF	TGTGCCAGCAGCAGTTCCCCTTTCAGAAATAGGAATCAGCCCCAGCATTTT
TRBV5-1	TRBJ1-3	.	.	CASSLASTGNTIYF	TGCGCCAGCAGCTTGGCCTCTACTGGAAACACCATATATTTT
TRBV5-1	TRBJ1-5	few	.	CASSLGSNQPQHF	TGCGCCAGCAGCTTGGGTAGCAATCAGCCCCAGCATTTT
TRBV10-1	TRBJ2-7	.	.	CASRAHYEQYF	TGCGCCAGCAGGGCGCACTACGAGCAGTACTTC
TRBV19	TRBJ1-5	.	.	CASSRKTQGYSNQPQHF	TGTGCCAGTAGTAGAAAAACCCAGGGTTACAGCAATCAGCCCCAGCATTTT
TRBV3-1/TRBV3-2	TRBJ1-1	.	TRBD1	CASSRRDRNTEAFF	TGTGCCAGCAGCCGCCGGGACAGGAACACTGAAGCTTTCTTT
TRBV11-2	TRBJ1-4	.	TRBD1	CASSTAGTGGEKLFF	TGTGCCAGCAGCACAGCTGGGACAGGGGGAGAAAAACTGTTTTTT